These 12 T cell receptor beta chains were all obtained from the same sample, sequenced in a study of T cells in Graves' hyperthyroidism and ophthalmopathy. The TCR beta CDR3 regions underwent amplification using RNA transcripts as the source. During a first-round RT-PCR of the TCR CDR3, the HTBI primer set was used. One entry per CDR3 protein, called by TCRdb with MiXCR from the multiplex PCR reads. The data hold some 500,000 distinct CDR3 sequences, with 15% to 20% observed a single time. Sequencing was carried out using blood. These receptor sequences come from a woman between 25 and 40 years old with Graves' ophthalmopathy.

The V call is TRBV4-3, the J call TRBJ1-1; D uncertain. V was cut by 1 base and J by 3 bases, with 6 bases left in between. The CDR3 covers 13 residues. Germline loops: CDR1 LGHNA, CDR2 YSLEER. As DNA, the CDR3 is TGCGCCAGCAGCCAAGGAGGTTACACTGAAGCTTTCTTT. Translating gives CASSQGGYTEAFF.

In this sample, this clonotype turned up a few times. CDR3 DNA: TGCAGTGCTGGTCTTAAAGCGGGAGGAACAGATACGCAGTATTTT. Protein: CSAGLKAGGTDTQYF. The chain uses TRBV20-1 and TRBJ2-3; 9 nucleotides match TRBD2. Germline-derived CDR1 and CDR2 are DFQATT and SNEGSKA (reference sequence). V lost 5 bases, J lost 3 bases, and 9 bases stayed unmatched. The length of the CDR3 is 15 residues.

The sample holds many counts of this clonotype. The chain combines TRBV2 with TRBJ2-1; 14 positions agree with TRBD2. The CDR3 is made up of 15 amino acids. In germline, CDR1 is SNHLY, CDR2 FYNNEI. V trimming: 5 bases; J trimming: 6 bases; junction bases outside the gene matches: 3. The CDR3 is CASSRLAGGSNEQFF. The DNA for the CDR3 is TGTGCCAGCAGTCGACTAGCGGGAGGGTCCAATGAGCAGTTCTTC.

This clonotype was seen repeatedly, ten times or more. The chain has TRBV28 and TRBJ2-1, with TRBD1 matching 9 bases. Germline V lookup: CDR1 MDHEN, CDR2 SYDVKM. The CDR3 totals 14 residues. Germline trimming cut 3 bases from V and 7 bases from J; bases unmatched to any gene: 4. CDR3 residues: CASSFGTGKNEQFF. In DNA, the CDR3 is TGTGCCAGCAGTTTCGGGACAGGGAAAAATGAGCAGTTCTTC.

There are many counts of this clonotype. The chain links TRBV6-6 to TRBJ1-2; D remains ambiguous. Germline V CDR1 and CDR2: MNHNY, SVGAGI (reference sequence). The CDR3 sequence is 15 residues long. V was trimmed by 0 bases and J by 2 bases, leaving 10 bases between them. CDR3 coding DNA: TGTGCCAGCAGTTACTCGGCAGGCTCCAACTATGGCTACACCTTC. Its protein is CASSYSAGSNYGYTF.

This clonotype was counted between two and nine times. CDR3: CASSRPDRGSNQPQHF. The CDR3 DNA is TGTGCCAGTAGTCGCCCAGACAGGGGTAGCAATCAGCCCCAGCATTTT. This chain joins TRBV19 and TRBJ1-5, with 8 bases aligning to TRBD1. This CDR3 is 16 amino acids long. The J segment lost 0 bases and the V segment lost 5 bases, leaving 6 bases of the junction unmatched. Germline CDR1 LNHDA, CDR2 SQIVND (reference sequence).

This clonotype came up many times. The rearrangement joins TRBV3-1 to TRBJ2-3; D is perhaps TRBD2 (6 bases). CDR3 length: 12 residues. CDR1 is LGHDT and CDR2 is YNNKEL in the germline V gene (reference sequence). The V end was cut by 4 bases, the J end by 7 bases, with 9 bases between. CDR3: CASSPGGNTQYF. CDR3 DNA sequence: TGTGCCAGCAGCCCGGGCGGGAATACGCAGTATTTT.

This clonotype was seen at least ten times. This chain links TRBV13 with TRBJ1-6; D ambiguous. Trimming removed 1 base at V and 9 bases at J, with 13 bases between. CDR3 length equals 15 residues. The germline gives CDR1 PRHDT, CDR2 FYEKMQ (reference sequence). The CDR3 here is CASSLAGGRSSPLHF. CDR3 sequence (DNA): TGTGCCAGCAGCTTAGCCGGAGGACGTAGTTCACCCCTCCACTTT.

This rearrangement joins TRBV6-5 to TRBJ1-2; D might be TRBD1 (5 bases). CDR3 length: 12 amino acids. Per the germline V gene, CDR1 is MNHEY and CDR2 is SVGAGI. Trimming removed 2 bases at V and 6 bases at J, with 7 bases between. CDR3 nucleotides: TGTGCCAGCAGTTACGAGGGGAATGGCTACACCTTC. Amino acid sequence: CASSYEGNGYTF.

In its sample, this clonotype was seen many times. The rearrangement uses TRBV7-2 and TRBJ2-1; 7 bases align to TRBD1. Germline assignment: CDR1 SGHTA and CDR2 FQGNSA. The length of the CDR3 is 15 residues. The ends lost 8 bases at V and 6 bases at J; junction bases unmatched: 13. CDR3 bases: TGTGCCAGCCACACCTCGGGCAGGGGGAGCAATGAGCAGTTCTTC. Translated, it gives CASHTSGRGSNEQFF.

This clonotype has a count of ten or more. V gene TRBV30 combines with J gene TRBJ2-7, with 7 bases that match TRBD1. The germline V gene encodes CDR1 GTSNPN and CDR2 SVGIG (reference sequence). This CDR3 region has 17 residues. V lost 0 bases, J lost 2 bases, and 13 bases stayed unmatched. This CDR3 reads CAWSVLNSRGTAYEQYF. Here the CDR3 DNA reads TGTGCCTGGAGTGTATTAAATTCCAGGGGGACAGCCTACGAGCAGTACTTC.

V is TRBV7-3 and J is TRBJ1-1; unclear D gene. V lost 2 bases, J lost 0 bases, and 10 bases lay in between. CDR1 and CDR2 from the germline V gene are SGHTA and FQGTGA. The CDR3 loop spans 15 amino acids. Written as DNA, the CDR3 is TGTGCCAGCAGCTTATCCGGTAGTCTGAACACTGAAGCTTTCTTT. Translated, it gives CASSLSGSLNTEAFF.